This is a list of T cell receptor beta chains from one sample in a study of blood T cell repertoires in COVID-19. Produced via immunoSEQ multiplex PCR; TCRdb's table is partial and in-frame only. The sample lists 20,000 to 25,000 clones, roughly 80% occurring once. The sequencing input was peripheral blood. Source of these receptors: a man in his forties with acute or convalescent COVID-19. Each CDR3 is given without its conserved first and last residue. Only some rows state a clone size, as once, few, many or a class for expanded clones.

>TRBJ1-1|-|TRBV5-5
ASSLGMNTEAF
>TRBJ2-1|few|TRBV19
ASSPRTYNEQF
>TRBJ2-1|-|TRBV6-5
ASSYSKGVEVYEQF
>TRBJ1-5|-|TRBV6-5
ASSSESRNQPQH
>TRBJ2-7|-|TRBV19
ASSRQGYEQY
>TRBJ1-6|-|TRBV7-9
ASSLARWSPLH
>TRBJ2-7|-|TRBV5-1
ASSWRADYEQY
>TRBJ2-7|-|TRBV5-1
ASSFGQGGHEQY
>TRBJ1-1|-|TRBV19
ASSERGQGEAF
>TRBJ1-1|-|TRBV25-1
ASDSGGAANTEAF
>TRBJ2-7|-|TRBV19
ASSIGRGSFEQY
>TRBJ2-7|few|TRBV27
ASSVQGERLYEQY
>TRBJ1-4|-|TRBV10-1
ASTPREAWGEKLF
>TRBJ1-4|-|TRBV4-3
ASSGQGRNDEKLF
>TRBJ2-7|-|TRBV4-3
ASSQSRESEQY
>TRBJ1-2|-|TRBV19
ASSLPGQGDIYGYT
>TRBJ2-2|-|TRBV18
ASSQGIRTGELF
>TRBJ1-1|once|TRBV9
ASSARGDGSTEAF
>TRBJ1-1|once|TRBV2
ASNPYGTGKGTEAF
>TRBJ1-2|-|TRBV3-1/TRBV3-2
ASSPQGRYGYT
>TRBJ1-6|-|TRBV6-1
ASSEATGESPLH
>TRBJ1-2|-|TRBV5-4
ASSRGHTNYGYT
>TRBJ2-7|-|TRBV5-1
ASSPETTHYEQY
>TRBJ1-4|few|TRBV3-1/TRBV3-2
ASSTLGGAETEKLF
>TRBJ2-7|-|TRBV19
ASSPRTKDEQY
>TRBJ1-1|few|TRBV30
AWSVGGGTGTGMRGTEAF
>TRBJ1-5|few|TRBV11-2
ASSGGHNQPQH
>TRBJ2-1|-|TRBV5-1
ASSWGRGLAADNEQF
>TRBJ1-3|-|TRBV5-6
ASSWTGHSGNTIY
>TRBJ2-2|-|TRBV19
ASRTGRTSGRGLDTGELF
>TRBJ2-3|-|TRBV7-3
ASSLSAGAVDTQY
>TRBJ1-2|-|TRBV6-5
ASGSTGYGYT
>TRBJ2-2|-|TRBV9
ASSLGQSTGELF
>TRBJ2-7|-|TRBV7-8
ASLPGGSYEQY
>TRBJ1-1|-|TRBV24-1
ATSAPGFAEAF
>TRBJ1-4|-|TRBV11-2
ASSLAHGGGNEKLF
>TRBJ2-6|once|TRBV5-1
ASSIYGTGGVGANVLT
>TRBJ1-2|-|TRBV4-3
ASSAGTGVANYGYT
>TRBJ2-7|-|TRBV15
ATSRNRDIGYEQY
>TRBJ2-7|-|TRBV15
ATSRDLGTGGFREQY
>TRBJ2-2|-|TRBV5-1
ASSGGLAGRTGELF
>TRBJ2-2|-|TRBV5-6
ASSYGTGGSTGELF
>TRBJ1-5|-|TRBV19
ASSIEVRGGQPQH
>TRBJ2-5|-|TRBV6-6
ASDRVGETQY
>TRBJ2-3|-|TRBV5-1
ASSLNTGGIDTQY
>TRBJ1-1|-|TRBV29-1
SVEDLGVPEAF
>TRBJ1-5|-|TRBV10-3
AISRDSNQPQH
>TRBJ2-3|-|TRBV5-1
ASSPGLGDTQY
>TRBJ2-6|-|TRBV7-8
ASSVTATYSGANVLT
>TRBJ1-3|-|TRBV5-4
ASSLGNRIGNTIY
>TRBJ1-2|-|TRBV12-3/TRBV12-4
ASSQRTGEGYT
>TRBJ2-7|-|TRBV2
ASSDDSTEQY
>TRBJ1-5|-|TRBV2
ASSMASQPQH
>TRBJ2-5|-|TRBV19
ASSMPGGGAGETQY
>TRBJ2-7|few|TRBV7-2
ASSQVLRSEQY
>TRBJ2-5|-|TRBV9
ASSVPGIGETQY
>TRBJ1-2|-|TRBV2
ASSVYREGDGYT